These T cell receptor beta chains were read from a single sample in a study of beta chain features in type 1 diabetes. Repertoires were generated with immunoSEQ multiplex PCR, while TCRdb's copy carries only in-frame clones and drops some. Of almost 350,000 clones listed, under 8.5% are singletons. The specimen was central memory CD4+ T cells from blood. The receptors here all came from a woman between 18 and 30 years old in good health. CDR3s include the opening cysteine and the closing phenylalanine or tryptophan.

v_gene,j_gene,len,CDR3aa
TRBV25-1,TRBJ2-2,16,CASSVLRGQGAGELFF
TRBV5-1,TRBJ2-1,14,CASSPPTTYNEQFF
TRBV2,TRBJ2-7,15,CASVPMDRLSYEQYF
TRBV5-1,TRBJ2-7,16,CASSLARGTGGYEQYF
TRBV5-1,TRBJ1-1,15,CASSFQGGVNTEAFF
TRBV9,TRBJ2-7,15,CASSVTAGQAYEQYF
TRBV7-2,TRBJ2-1,16,CASSPPRLAGYSEQFF
TRBV18,TRBJ2-2,15,CASSQGLADTGELFF
TRBV4-1,TRBJ2-1,14,CASSLGLVSSEQFF
TRBV15,TRBJ2-5,15,CATSRDRVRQETQYF
TRBV27,TRBJ2-3,17,CASSLRFSGLITDTQYF
TRBV7-2,TRBJ2-1,12,CASSFNYNEQFF
TRBV11-2,TRBJ2-7,15,CASSLGYSGGYEQYF
TRBV10-2,TRBJ1-1,11,CASSPSTEAFF
TRBV7-2,TRBJ1-4,11,CASSRDTELFF
TRBV23-1,TRBJ2-3,17,CASSQSRQGESTDTQYF
TRBV4-2,TRBJ2-1,17,CASSQARTGGSYNEQFF
TRBV9,TRBJ2-3,15,CASSVEAGASDTQYF
TRBV5-1,TRBJ2-2,15,CASSRLAGGDGELFF
TRBV6-5,TRBJ2-2,15,CASFPRGLSPGELFF
TRBV5-4,TRBJ2-7,17,CASSFETSGQSSYEQYF
TRBV5-6,TRBJ2-5,13,CASSFTGEETQYF
TRBV6-5,TRBJ2-3,15,CASRLRGGEADTQYF
TRBV10-1,TRBJ2-7,12,CASSSGRVEQYF
TRBV28,NA,12,CASSLVRYEQYF
TRBV28,TRBJ2-5,15,CASSMQGAAGETQYF
TRBV7-9,TRBJ2-3,15,CASTTKGIGTDTQYF
TRBV7-2,TRBJ2-1,15,CASSAGDSRYNEQFF
TRBV7-2,TRBJ2-7,14,CASSFVGLADEQYF